The clone carrying this T cell receptor beta chain was seen only once. Its antigen is not identified. This record comes from a study of T cell responses to AZD1222 COVID-19 vaccine. Profiling relied on immunoSEQ multiplex PCR, and the TCRdb table lists in-frame clones only, not all of them. Of fewer than 90,000 clones in the sample, around nine tenths were seen once. The study's findings and limits: The study found vaccine-associated CD4 TCRs spanning spike, dominant at 160-218 and 743-854.

V shed 8 bases, J shed 3 bases, and the junction held 9 bases outside the gene matches. Germline V gives CDR1 LNHDA, CDR2 SQIVND (reference sequence). The CDR3 has 14 residues. The sample in question was peripheral blood, obtained 28 days after the second AZD1222 dose. The chain couples TRBV19 to TRBJ1-1; 7 bases align to TRBD1. This clonotype was obtained from an adult who received the AZD1222 COVID-19 vaccine. DNA for the CDR3: TGTGCCAGTGGGTGGGACAGCCAAGACACTGAAGCTTTCTTT. Encoded protein: CASGWDSQDTEAFF.